This record looks at one TCR beta chain sequence and its context. The CDR3 is 14 residues long. The V gene's germline CDR1 is MGHDK and CDR2 SYGVNS. V lost 3 bases and J lost 0, with 9 bases in between. The data were taken from a study of control samples from healthy donors and cancer patients. The protocol was immunoSEQ multiplex PCR, while the TCRdb copy is restricted to in-frame clones and leaves out a portion. The sample records roughly 100,000 clones, under 95% being singletons. The V and J genes are TRBV25-1 and TRBJ2-7; D is unclear. Material: blood. The clonotype originates from a woman aged 18-29 years in good health. CDR3 nucleotide sequence: TGTGCCAGCAGTGACGTGGGCCACTCCTACGAGCAGTACTTC. Translated: CASSDVGHSYEQYF.